One sample yielded the 20 T cell receptor beta chains listed below, sequenced in a study of OX40 agonist ivuxolimab in advanced cancers. Produced via immunoSEQ multiplex PCR; TCRdb's table is partial and in-frame only. This table has approximately 75,000 clones, roughly 84% appearing once. The input for sequencing was CD4+ or CD8+ T cells sorted from blood, taken in a trial of the OX40 agonist ivuxolimab. The receptor source for this set is an adult with an advanced solid tumor such as melanoma, head and neck, liver or kidney cancer.

This sequence joins TRBV4-2 and TRBJ2-5; D possibly uses TRBD1 or TRBD2 (5 bases each). The germline gives CDR1 LGHNA, CDR2 YNFKEQ. The V and J ends lost 4 bases and 4 bases respectively, with 16 bases between them. CDR3 length: 15 residues. The CDR3 spells CASSPLGTERETQYF. CDR3 sequence (DNA): TGTGCCAGCAGCCCGCTCGGGACCGAAAGAGAGACCCAGTACTTC.

CDR3 residues: CASSGYRGISGANVLTF. In nucleotides, the CDR3 is TGCGCCAGCAGCGGCTACAGGGGAATCTCTGGGGCCAACGTCCTGACTTTC. The V and J genes are TRBV4-3 and TRBJ2-6, with TRBD1 matching 7 bases. CDR1 and CDR2 (germline): LGHNA, YSLEER. V lost 5 bases, J lost 0 bases, and 7 bases stayed unmatched. The CDR3 loop spans 17 amino acids.

The V call is TRBV9, the J call TRBJ2-3; D call uncertain. The CDR3 sequence is 15 residues long. From germline, CDR1 is SGDLS and CDR2 YYNGEE. The V end was cut by 2 bases, the J end by 0 bases, with 10 bases between. The CDR3 coding sequence is TGTGCCAGCAGCGTGGGCAGACCTAGCACAGATACGCAGTATTTT. Amino acid sequence: CASSVGRPSTDTQYF.

This clone was detected only once. This chain links TRBV4-3 with TRBJ2-3; D is uncertain. Germline values: CDR1 LGHNA, CDR2 YSLEER. V gave up 1 base and J gave up 3 bases, with 8 bases separating them. The CDR3 extends over 14 amino acids. CDR3 sequence reads: CASSQGYGTDTQYF. DNA for the CDR3: TGCGCCAGCAGCCAAGGGTACGGGACAGATACGCAGTATTTT.

The gene calls are TRBV30 and TRBJ1-6; 8 bases fit TRBD1. The germline V gene encodes CDR1 GTSNPN and CDR2 SVGIG (reference sequence). V was clipped by 4 bases and J by 9 bases; unmatched bases: 8. The CDR3 has 14 amino acids. The chain's CDR3 is CAWNPTGAGSPLHF. The CDR3 DNA is TGTGCCTGGAACCCGACAGGGGCCGGTTCACCCCTCCACTTT. The full variable domain, in which reference TRBV30 and TRBJ1-6 provide the parts outside the CDR3, is SQTIHQWPATLVQPVGSPLSLECTVEGTSNPNLYWYRQAAGRGLQLLFYSVGIGQISSEVPQNLSASRPQDRQFILSSKKLLLSDSGFYLCAWNPTGAGSPLHFGNGTRLTVT.

The chain couples TRBV19 to TRBJ1-1; D possibly corresponds to TRBD1 (5 bases). The CDR3 covers 14 residues. Trimming removed 0 bases at V and 4 bases at J, with 9 bases between. The germline V gene encodes CDR1 LNHDA and CDR2 SQIVND (reference sequence). The CDR3 loop reads CASSIDKGITEAFF. The CDR3 region has the DNA TGTGCCAGTAGTATAGATAAGGGGATCACTGAAGCTTTCTTT.

This chain connects TRBV7-3 to TRBJ2-7; 10 bases are shared with TRBD2. The CDR3 has 15 residues. In germline, CDR1 is SGHTA, CDR2 FQGTGA. The V segment lost 4 bases and the J segment 4 bases; nucleotides outside the gene matches: 7. CDR3 sequence: CASSYYSGGLYEQYF. The CDR3 DNA sequence: TGTGCCAGCAGCTATTATAGCGGGGGGTTATACGAGCAGTACTTC.

This clone has a single count. The chain employs TRBV11-2 and TRBJ2-5, with D unclear. The J call is doubtful: the DNA matches TRBJ2-7 better. The germline V gene has CDR1 SGHAT and CDR2 FQNNGV. The CDR3 runs to 11 residues. CDR3 bases: TGTGCCAGCAGCTTAGCGGGCGAGCAGTACTTC. The encoded protein is CASSLAGEQYF.

This chain joins TRBV5-1 and TRBJ2-4; D uncertain. Germline assignment: CDR1 SGHRS and CDR2 YFSETQ. V was clipped by 0 bases and J by 6 bases, with 16 bases between them. The CDR3 has 16 amino acids. The CDR3 loop is CASSLDHMGSGNIQYF. The DNA of the CDR3 is TGCGCCAGCAGCTTGGATCATATGGGTTCGGGAAACATTCAGTACTTC.

The chain couples TRBV11-3 to TRBJ2-7; tentatively, D is TRBD2 (6 bases). The CDR3 has 14 amino acids. Trimming stripped 1 base from V and 0 bases from J, with 7 bases between. CDR1 SGHNT and CDR2 YENEEA come from the germline V gene. As DNA, the CDR3 is TGTGCCAGCAGCTTAGGACTAGTCTCCTACGAGCAGTACTTC. As protein: CASSLGLVSYEQYF.

The chain is built from TRBV7-6 and TRBJ2-5; D gene uncertain. V was cut by 5 bases and J by 6 bases, with 10 bases left in between. Germline lookup yields CDR1 SGHVS and CDR2 FNYEAQ. The CDR3 length is 12 residues. The CDR3 DNA is TGTGCCAGCAGCCCCTACGACCAGACCCAGTACTTC. It specifies CASSPYDQTQYF.

The chain combines TRBV7-2 with TRBJ2-7; TRBD1 or TRBD2 may be the D gene (5 bases each). This CDR3 region has 15 residues. V was shortened by 4 bases and J by 1 base, with 14 bases between the two germline ends. Germline V gene data show CDR1 as SGHTA and CDR2 as FQGNSA. The CDR3 DNA follows: TGTGCCAGCAGCTCCGAGGGACGGACGTCCTACGAGCAGTACTTC. It yields the protein CASSSEGRTSYEQYF.

J is TRBJ2-1 and V is TRBV5-8; 7 bases are shared with TRBD2. The germline V gene has CDR1 SGHTS and CDR2 YDEGEE. Unmatched junction bases numbered 11, after V lost 2 bases and J lost 9 bases. This CDR3 has 15 amino acids. DNA of the CDR3: TGTGCCAGCAGCTTACATGCGGGAGTAAGGAGTGAGCAGTTCTTC. This sequence encodes CASSLHAGVRSEQFF.

The CDR3 is CASSSQDDTGELFF. The CDR3 DNA reads TGTGCCAGCAGCTCCCAGGACGACACCGGGGAGCTGTTTTTT. The chain couples TRBV13 to TRBJ2-2, with D unclear. Trimming took off 4 bases at V and 3 bases at J, with 9 bases between the two ends. From germline, CDR1 is PRHDT and CDR2 FYEKMQ (reference sequence). This CDR3 spans 14 amino acids. Drawing the rest from reference TRBV13 and TRBJ2-2, the complete variable domain is AAGVIQSPRHLIKEKRETATLKCYPIPRHDTVYWYQQGPGQDPQFLISFYEKMQSDKGSIPDRFSAQQFSDYHSELNMSSLELGDSALYFCASSSQDDTGELFFGEGSRLTVL.

Here the CDR3 reads CASSYSADYGYTF. CDR3 coding DNA: TGTGCCAGCAGTTACTCGGCCGACTATGGCTACACCTTC. The rearrangement uses TRBV6-5 and TRBJ1-2; D call uncertain. The CDR3 is made up of 13 amino acids. The V and J ends lost 0 bases and 3 bases respectively, with 5 bases between them. Germline CDR1 MNHEY, CDR2 SVGAGI.

This clone occurred a few times. J is TRBJ2-2 and V is TRBV5-4; 8 nucleotides agree with TRBD2. The CDR3 length is 15 residues. The germline gives CDR1 SGHNT, CDR2 YYREEE (reference sequence). V lost 2 bases, J lost 11 bases, and 11 bases stayed unmatched. The CDR3 spells CASSLRLAGTIELFF. The DNA for the CDR3 is TGTGCCAGCAGCTTACGGCTAGCGGGTACTATAGAGCTGTTTTTT. Supplemented by reference TRBV5-4 and TRBJ2-2, the full variable domain reads ETGVTQSPTHLIKTRGQQVTLRCSSQSGHNTVSWYQQALGQGPQFIFQYYREEENGRGNFPPRFSGLQFPNYSSELNVNALELDDSALYLCASSLRLAGTIELFFGEGSRLTVL.

V and J are TRBV7-2 and TRBJ1-1; the match to TRBD1 covers 10 bases. This CDR3 is 17 amino acids long. After removal of 5 bases from V and 4 bases from J, the junction contained 13 bases not matched to a gene. Germline-derived CDR1 and CDR2 are SGHTA and FQGNSA. The CDR3 coding sequence is TGTGCCAGCAGCCCGGGGACAGGGGCCGTAATGGGCACTGAAGCTTTCTTT. Its protein is CASSPGTGAVMGTEAFF.

The J gene is TRBJ2-3, the V gene TRBV7-2; unclear D gene. Between the trimmed V and J ends, which lost 5 bases and 6 bases, there was a span of 9 bases. Germline CDR1 SGHTA, CDR2 FQGNSA. This CDR3 is built from 12 residues. CDR3 DNA: TGTGCCAGCAGCCCCCCGCGCGATACGCAGTATTTT. Its translation: CASSPPRDTQYF. Variable domain in full (rest from reference TRBV7-2 and TRBJ2-3): GAGVSQSPSNKVTEKGKDVELRCDPISGHTALYWYRQSLGQGLEFLIYFQGNSAPDKSGLPSDRFSAERTGGSVSTLTIQRTQQEDSAVYLCASSPPRDTQYFGPGTRLTVL.

This clone was recorded once. This sequence joins TRBV2 and TRBJ1-5, with TRBD1 as a possible D gene (6 bases). Germline lookup yields CDR1 SNHLY and CDR2 FYNNEI. Between the trimmed V and J ends, which lost 7 bases and 2 bases, there was a span of 15 bases. CDR3 length equals 15 residues. The CDR3 DNA sequence: TGTGCCAGCAACCTCCGGGGGGCTGGCAATCAGCCCCAGCATTTT. Its protein is CASNLRGAGNQPQHF.

The chain carries TRBV7-8 and TRBJ2-7; D remains unclear. V was pared by 1 base and J by 2 bases, with 6 bases between. The CDR3 covers 13 residues. Per germline, CDR1 SGHVS and CDR2 FQNEAQ. The CDR3 spells CASSLVLTYEQYF. The CDR3 region has the DNA TGTGCCAGCAGCTTAGTACTTACCTACGAGCAGTACTTC.